A single sample gave rise to the 7 T cell receptor beta chains below, sequenced in a study of blood T cells in healthy people across ages. Primed by a sample-barcoded 5' primer and a J-beta primer mix, a second PCR proceeded for about 7 to 12 cycles. MiXCR, applied by TCRdb to the 5' RACE reads, yields one record per CDR3 protein. The sample lists around 990,000 distinct CDR3 sequences, about two fifths occurring once. What was sequenced was blood. The source of these receptors is a man between 18 and 35 years old in good health.

The V gene is TRBV4-2, the J gene TRBJ2-3; D is perhaps TRBD1 (6 bases). Germline assignment: CDR1 LGHNA and CDR2 YNFKEQ. V was trimmed by 4 bases and J by 0 bases, leaving 14 bases between them. CDR3 length: 16 amino acids. The CDR3 sequence is CASSRLGGGSTDTQYF. The CDR3 coding sequence is TGTGCCAGCAGCCGACTGGGTGGGGGCAGCACAGATACGCAGTATTTT.

The DNA of the CDR3 is TGTGCCATCAGTGCCAACTCCTACGAGCAGTACTTC. Amino acid sequence: CAISANSYEQYF. The gene calls are TRBV10-3 and TRBJ2-7; unclear D gene. CDR3 length equals 12 residues. Trimming pared 4 bases from V and 0 bases from J, leaving 4 bases between. Germline assignment: CDR1 ENHRY and CDR2 SYGVKD.

The V call is TRBV7-9, the J call TRBJ1-4; D possibly corresponds to TRBD1 (5 bases). V gave up 4 bases and J gave up 5 bases, with 11 bases separating them. Germline-derived CDR1 and CDR2 are SEHNR and FQNEAQ (reference sequence). The CDR3 length is 14 residues. Here the CDR3 reads CASSSWDGNEKLFF. In DNA form, the CDR3 reads TGTGCCAGCAGCTCTTGGGACGGCAATGAAAAACTGTTTTTT.

This chain connects TRBV2 to TRBJ2-5, with D hard to call. Germline V gives CDR1 SNHLY, CDR2 FYNNEI. The length of the CDR3 is 15 residues. V lost 3 bases and J 5 bases, leaving 16 bases between the germline ends. CDR3 sequence reads: CASSDVFSSGETQYF. The CDR3 DNA is TGTGCCAGCAGTGACGTTTTCTCTAGTGGGGAGACCCAGTACTTC. Based on the CDR3 plus reference TRBV2 and TRBJ2-5, the full variable domain is EPEVTQTPSHQVTQMGQEVILRCVPISNHLYFYWYRQILGQKVEFLVSFYNNEISEKSEIFDDQFSVERPDGSNFTLKIRSTKLEDSAMYFCASSDVFSSGETQYFGPGTRLLVL.

This clonotype has just a few counts. The junction shows a germline mismatch at one end, possibly a read error. J is TRBJ1-2 and V is TRBV3-1; no reliable D call. Germline lookup yields CDR1 LGHDT and CDR2 YNNKEL (reference sequence). This CDR3 contains 11 residues. CDR3 bases: TGTGCCAGCAGCCAAGATTATGACTACACCTTC. Translating it yields CASSQDYDYTF.

The rearrangement uses TRBV20-1 and TRBJ2-1; TRBD2 might be the D (5 bases). Germline lookup yields CDR1 DFQATT and CDR2 SNEGSKA (reference sequence). CDR3 length equals 16 residues. Trimming removed 3 bases from V and 1 base from J, with 16 bases in between. The DNA of the CDR3 is TGCAGTGCTAGTGGACTGGCGGGTGATTCCTACAATGAGCAGTTCTTC. It codes for CSASGLAGDSYNEQFF.

The CDR3 coding sequence is TGCAGCGTTGGGAGGAGGGGCGCCAGCAATGAGCAGTTCTTC. Its protein is CSVGRRGASNEQFF. The chain employs TRBV29-1 and TRBJ2-1; the D gene is possibly TRBD2 (6 bases). The CDR3 covers 14 residues. Trimming stripped 4 bases from V and 6 bases from J, with 16 bases between. Germline V gene data show CDR1 as SQVTM and CDR2 as ANQGSEA.